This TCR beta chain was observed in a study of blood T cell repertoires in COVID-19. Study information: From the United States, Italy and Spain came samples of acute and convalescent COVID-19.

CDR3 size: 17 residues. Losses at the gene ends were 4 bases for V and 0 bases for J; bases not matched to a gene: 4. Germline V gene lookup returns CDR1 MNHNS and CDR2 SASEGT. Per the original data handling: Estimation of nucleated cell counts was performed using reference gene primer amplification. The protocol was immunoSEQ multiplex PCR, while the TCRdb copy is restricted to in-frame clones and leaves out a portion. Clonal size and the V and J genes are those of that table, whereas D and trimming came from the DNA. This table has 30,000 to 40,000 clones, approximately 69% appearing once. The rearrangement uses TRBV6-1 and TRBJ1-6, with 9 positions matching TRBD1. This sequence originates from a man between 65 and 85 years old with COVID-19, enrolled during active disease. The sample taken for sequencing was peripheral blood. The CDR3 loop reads CASSGGQGNSYNSPLHF. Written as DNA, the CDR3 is TGTGCCAGCAGTGGGGGACAGGGAAACTCCTATAATTCACCCCTCCACTTT.